The T cell receptor beta chain described here comes from a study of PD-1 blockade in classical Hodgkin lymphoma. Brentuximab vedotin exposure varied, and every patient relapsed after autologous stem cell transplantation. Germline V lookup: CDR1 MNHEY, CDR2 SMNVEV (reference sequence). The CDR3 is 14 residues long. V was pared by 8 bases and J by 0 bases, with 13 bases between. Profiled with immunoSEQ multiplex PCR; TCRdb holds only in-frame clones, not every one. The table lists tens of thousands of clones, roughly 89% of them singletons. Study-wide results and caveats: Before treatment, TCR diversity in newly diagnosed patients was reportedly lower than in healthy donors. Before treatment, complete responders showed about the same diversity as newly diagnosed patients. Some patients started nivolumab under 1 year after ASCT, and they were excluded. Whereas CD4+ TCR diversity had risen significantly by C4D1, CD8+ TCR diversity had not.

Regarding this clone: Its specificity is not known.

The starting material was peripheral blood mononuclear cells (PBMCs), obtained before the second cycle of nivolumab. This receptor was taken from a human donor with classical Hodgkin lymphoma. The chain couples TRBV27 to TRBJ1-1; the D gene is possibly TRBD1 (6 bases). CDR3 coding DNA: TGTGCCAGCCAAAACGGGGGCTTGAACACTGAAGCTTTCTTT. Translating it yields CASQNGGLNTEAFF.